This T cell receptor beta chain was profiled in a study of molecular identifiers for immune sequencing clone quantification. The CDR3 totals 15 residues. The V gene end was trimmed by 4 bases and the J gene end by 7 bases; junction bases not matched to a gene: 10. CDR1 SEHNR and CDR2 FQNEAQ come from the germline V gene (reference sequence). The table lists this clonotype with many counts. Listed TCR primers, together with previously described methods, were used for the bulk TCR libraries. Using its own MiXCR run on the PCR reads, TCRdb lists one record per CDR3 protein. The sample holds 350,000 or so distinct CDR3 sequences, about 20% seen once.

The origin of this receptor is a human donor in good health. Some libraries in this study had Jurkat cell RNA spiked in. The chain is built from TRBV7-9 and TRBJ2-1; 7 positions agree with TRBD1. Specimen: naive CD8+ T cells from blood, with Jurkat cell RNA spiked in. Documented subset: FACS-sorted CD8+CD4-CCR7+CD45RA+ naive T cells. CDR3 DNA sequence: TGTGCCAGCAGCTCACCCTATGACAGGGAGAATGAGCAGTTCTTC. Its translation is CASSSPYDRENEQFF.